This TCR beta chain was recorded in a study of cytomegalovirus exposure and HLA in healthy donors. The study, taken as a whole, reports: Three CMV-associated chains proved CMV antigen-specific in vitro.

The CDR3 extends over 14 amino acids. V was cut by 5 bases and J by 5 bases, with 15 bases left in between. Per germline, CDR1 MNHEY and CDR2 SVGAGI. Researchers ran the PCR with 60 Vbeta and 13 Jbeta primers. The protocol was immunoSEQ multiplex PCR, while the TCRdb copy is restricted to in-frame clones and leaves out a portion. The table has 150,000 to 250,000 clones, approximately 79% seen once. About this clone itself: Its antigen is currently unknown.

Sequenced: PBMCs. The rearrangement uses TRBV6-5 and TRBJ1-2; TRBD1 might be the D (5 bases). The TCR comes from a woman aged 30 to 39 in good health and CMV-seropositive. The CDR3: CASSGGGPFYGYTF. DNA for the CDR3: TGTGCCAGCAGTGGGGGGGGACCATTTTATGGCTACACCTTC.